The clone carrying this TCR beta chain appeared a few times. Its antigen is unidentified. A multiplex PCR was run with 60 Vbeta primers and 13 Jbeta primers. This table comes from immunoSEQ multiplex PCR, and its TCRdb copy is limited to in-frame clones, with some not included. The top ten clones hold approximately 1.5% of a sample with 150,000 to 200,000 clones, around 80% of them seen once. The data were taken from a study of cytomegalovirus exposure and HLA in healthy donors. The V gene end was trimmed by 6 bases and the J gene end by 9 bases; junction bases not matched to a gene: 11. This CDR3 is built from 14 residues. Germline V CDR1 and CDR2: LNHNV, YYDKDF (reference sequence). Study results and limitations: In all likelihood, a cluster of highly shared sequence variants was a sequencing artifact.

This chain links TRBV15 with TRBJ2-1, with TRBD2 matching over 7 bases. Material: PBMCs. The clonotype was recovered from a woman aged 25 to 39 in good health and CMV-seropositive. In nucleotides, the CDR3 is TGTGCCACCAGAGCGGGACTCTCGTCCACTGAGCAGTTCTTC. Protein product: CATRAGLSSTEQFF.